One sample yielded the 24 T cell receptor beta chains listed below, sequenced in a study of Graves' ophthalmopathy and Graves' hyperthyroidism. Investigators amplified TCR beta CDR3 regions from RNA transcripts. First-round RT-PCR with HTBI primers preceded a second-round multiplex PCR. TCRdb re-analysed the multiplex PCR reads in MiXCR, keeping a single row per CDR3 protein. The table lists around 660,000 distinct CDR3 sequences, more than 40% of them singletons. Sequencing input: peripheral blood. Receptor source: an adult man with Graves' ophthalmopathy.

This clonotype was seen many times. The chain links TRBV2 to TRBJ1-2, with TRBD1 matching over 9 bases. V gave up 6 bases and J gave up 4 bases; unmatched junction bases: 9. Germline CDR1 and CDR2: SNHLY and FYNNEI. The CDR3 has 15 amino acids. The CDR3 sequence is CASSGQGTATYGYTF. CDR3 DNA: TGTGCCAGCAGCGGACAGGGGACAGCTACCTATGGCTACACCTTC.

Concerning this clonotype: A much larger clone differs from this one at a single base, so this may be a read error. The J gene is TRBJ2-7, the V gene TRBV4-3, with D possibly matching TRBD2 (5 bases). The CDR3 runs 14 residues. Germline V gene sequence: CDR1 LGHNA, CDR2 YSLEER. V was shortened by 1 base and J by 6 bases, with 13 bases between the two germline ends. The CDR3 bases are TGCGCCAGCAGCCAAGTCCTTACGGGATCCGAGCAGTACTTC. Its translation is CASSQVLTGSEQYF.

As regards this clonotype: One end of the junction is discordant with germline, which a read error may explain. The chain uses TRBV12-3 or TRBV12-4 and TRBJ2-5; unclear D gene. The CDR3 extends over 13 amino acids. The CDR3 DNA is TGTGCCAGCAGTTTAAACAGCCAAGGGACCCAGTACTTC. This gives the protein CASSLNSQGTQYF.

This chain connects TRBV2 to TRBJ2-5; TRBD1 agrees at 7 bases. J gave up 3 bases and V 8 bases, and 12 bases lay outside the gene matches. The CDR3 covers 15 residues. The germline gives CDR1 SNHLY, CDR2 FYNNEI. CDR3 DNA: TGTGCCAGCCTATCCGCCTTCCAGGGGGAAGAGACCCAGTACTTC. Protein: CASLSAFQGEETQYF.

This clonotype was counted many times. The chain's CDR3 is CASSSVRGSYEQYF. Written as DNA, the CDR3 is TGTGCCAGCAGTTCAGTCCGGGGGTCCTACGAGCAGTACTTC. This chain connects TRBV7-9 to TRBJ2-7; TRBD2 might be the D (6 bases). The CDR3 totals 14 residues. V was clipped by 6 bases and J by 1 base, with 13 bases between them. Per the germline V gene, CDR1 is SEHNR and CDR2 is FQNEAQ (reference sequence).

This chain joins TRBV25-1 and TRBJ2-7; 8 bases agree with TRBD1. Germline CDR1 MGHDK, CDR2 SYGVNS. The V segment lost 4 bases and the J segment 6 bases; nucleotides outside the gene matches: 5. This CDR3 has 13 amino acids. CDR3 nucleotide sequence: TGTGCCAGCAGTGTACAGGGGGGCTCCGAGCAGTACTTC. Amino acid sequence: CASSVQGGSEQYF.

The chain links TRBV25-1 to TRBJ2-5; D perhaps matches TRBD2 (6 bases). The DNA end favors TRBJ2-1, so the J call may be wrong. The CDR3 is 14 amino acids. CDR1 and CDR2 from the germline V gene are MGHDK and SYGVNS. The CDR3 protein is CASSQGLRPETQFF. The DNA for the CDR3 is TGTGCCAGCAGCCAGGGACTTAGACCCGAGACCCAGTTCTTC.

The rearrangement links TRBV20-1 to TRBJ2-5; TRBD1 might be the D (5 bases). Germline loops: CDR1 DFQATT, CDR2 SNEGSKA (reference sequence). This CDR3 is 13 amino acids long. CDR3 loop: CSMGRQIRETQYF. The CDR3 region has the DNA TGCAGCATGGGTCGACAGATTAGAGAGACCCAGTACTTC.

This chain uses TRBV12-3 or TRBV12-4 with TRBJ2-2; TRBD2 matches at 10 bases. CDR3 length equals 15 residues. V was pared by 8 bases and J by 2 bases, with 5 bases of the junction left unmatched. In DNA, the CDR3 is TGTGCCAGCCGAATAGCGGGAGGTAACACCGGGGAGCTGTTTTTT. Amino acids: CASRIAGGNTGELFF.

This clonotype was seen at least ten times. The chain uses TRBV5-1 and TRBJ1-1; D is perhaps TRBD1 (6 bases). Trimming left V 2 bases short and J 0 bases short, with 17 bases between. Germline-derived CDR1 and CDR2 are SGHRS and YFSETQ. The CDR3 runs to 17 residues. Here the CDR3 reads CASSFDADRWMNTEAFF. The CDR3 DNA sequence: TGCGCCAGCAGCTTCGATGCCGACAGGTGGATGAACACTGAAGCTTTCTTT.

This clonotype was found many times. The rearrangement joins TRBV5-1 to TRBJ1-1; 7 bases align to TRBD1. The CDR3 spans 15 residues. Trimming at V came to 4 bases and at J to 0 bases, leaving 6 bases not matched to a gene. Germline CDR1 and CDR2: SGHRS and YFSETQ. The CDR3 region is CASSRTGDMNTEAFF. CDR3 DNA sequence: TGCGCCAGCAGCCGGACAGGTGACATGAACACTGAAGCTTTCTTT.

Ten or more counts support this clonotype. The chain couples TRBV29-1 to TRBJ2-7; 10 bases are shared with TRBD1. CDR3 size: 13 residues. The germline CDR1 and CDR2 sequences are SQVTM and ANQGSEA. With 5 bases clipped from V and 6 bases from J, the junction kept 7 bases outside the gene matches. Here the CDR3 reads CSVTSDRGIEQYF. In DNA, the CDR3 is TGCAGCGTTACATCGGACAGGGGGATCGAGCAGTACTTC.

Here the CDR3 reads CSSGQGTGANVLTF. Here the CDR3 DNA reads TGCAGCTCCGGACAGGGGACAGGGGCCAACGTCCTGACTTTC. V usage is TRBV29-1 and J usage is TRBJ2-6, with TRBD1 identical over 9 bases. Trimming removed 8 bases from V and 4 bases from J; junction bases left unmatched: 6. CDR3 length: 14 residues. CDR1 is SQVTM, CDR2 ANQGSEA, per germline.

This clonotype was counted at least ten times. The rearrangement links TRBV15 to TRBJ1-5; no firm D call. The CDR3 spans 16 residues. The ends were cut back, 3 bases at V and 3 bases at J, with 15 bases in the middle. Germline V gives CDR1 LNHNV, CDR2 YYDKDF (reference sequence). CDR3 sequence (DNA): TGTGCCACCAGCAGGCGAGACGACGGTTACAATCAGCCCCAGCATTTT. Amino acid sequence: CATSRRDDGYNQPQHF. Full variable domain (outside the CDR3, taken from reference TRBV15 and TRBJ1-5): DAMVIQNPRYQVTQFGKPVTLSCSQTLNHNVMYWYQQKSSQAPKLLFHYYDKDFNNEADTPDNFQSRRPNTSFCFLDIRSPGLGDTAMYLCATSRRDDGYNQPQHFGDGTRLSIL.

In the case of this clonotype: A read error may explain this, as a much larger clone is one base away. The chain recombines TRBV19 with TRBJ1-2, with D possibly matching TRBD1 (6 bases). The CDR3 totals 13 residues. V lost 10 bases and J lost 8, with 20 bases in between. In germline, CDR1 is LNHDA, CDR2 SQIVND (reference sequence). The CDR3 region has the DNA TGTGCCACAAGTGGGGGGCGTCTTGACGGCTACACCTTC. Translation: CATSGGRLDGYTF.

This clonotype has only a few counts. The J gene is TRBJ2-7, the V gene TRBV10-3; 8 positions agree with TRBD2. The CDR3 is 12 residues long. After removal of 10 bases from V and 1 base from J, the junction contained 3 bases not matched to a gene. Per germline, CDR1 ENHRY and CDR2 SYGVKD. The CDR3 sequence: CATGGGSYEQYF. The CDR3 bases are TGTGCCACCGGGGGGGGGTCCTACGAGCAGTACTTC.

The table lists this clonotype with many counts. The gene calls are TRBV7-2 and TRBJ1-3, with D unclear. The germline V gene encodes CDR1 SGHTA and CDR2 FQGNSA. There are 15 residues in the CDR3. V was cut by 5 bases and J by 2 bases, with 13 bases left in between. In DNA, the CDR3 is TGTGCCAGCAGCAACCGGGCCGCCCCTGGAAACACCATATATTTT. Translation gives CASSNRAAPGNTIYF.

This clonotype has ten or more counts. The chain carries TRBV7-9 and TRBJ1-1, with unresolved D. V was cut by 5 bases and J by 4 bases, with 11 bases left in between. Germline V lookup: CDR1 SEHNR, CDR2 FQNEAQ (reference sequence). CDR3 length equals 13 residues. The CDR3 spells CASSETSSTEAFF. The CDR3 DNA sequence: TGTGCCAGCAGCGAAACAAGCTCCACTGAAGCTTTCTTT. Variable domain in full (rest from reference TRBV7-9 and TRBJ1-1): DTGVSQNPRHKITKRGQNVTFRCDPISEHNRLYWYRQTLGQGPEFLTYFQNEAQLEKSRLLSDRFSAERPKGSFSTLEIQRTEQGDSAMYLCASSETSSTEAFFGQGTRLTVV.

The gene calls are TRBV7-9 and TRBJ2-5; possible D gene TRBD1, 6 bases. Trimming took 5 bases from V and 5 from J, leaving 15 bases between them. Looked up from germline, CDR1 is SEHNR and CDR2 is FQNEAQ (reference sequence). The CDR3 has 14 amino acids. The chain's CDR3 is CASSPRTVRETQYF. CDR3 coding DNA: TGTGCCAGCAGCCCGCGGACAGTTCGGGAGACCCAGTACTTC.

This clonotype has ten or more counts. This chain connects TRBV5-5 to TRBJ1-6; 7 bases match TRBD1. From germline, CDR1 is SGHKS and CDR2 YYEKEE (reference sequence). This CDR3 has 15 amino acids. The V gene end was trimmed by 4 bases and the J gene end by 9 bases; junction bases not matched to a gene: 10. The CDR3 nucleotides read TGTGCCAGCAGCGAAGAGACAGGGTCTGTTTCACCCCTCCACTTT. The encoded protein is CASSEETGSVSPLHF.

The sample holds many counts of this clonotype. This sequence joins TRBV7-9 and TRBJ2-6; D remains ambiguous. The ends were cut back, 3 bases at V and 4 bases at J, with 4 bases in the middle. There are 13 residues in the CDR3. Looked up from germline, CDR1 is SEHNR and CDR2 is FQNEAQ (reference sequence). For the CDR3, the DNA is TGTGCCAGCAGCTTTGGCGGGGCCAACGTCCTGACTTTC. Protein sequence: CASSFGGANVLTF.

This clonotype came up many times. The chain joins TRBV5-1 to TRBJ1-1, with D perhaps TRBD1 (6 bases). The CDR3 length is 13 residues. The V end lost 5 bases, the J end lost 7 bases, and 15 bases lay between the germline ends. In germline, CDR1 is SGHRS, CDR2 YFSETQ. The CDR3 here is CASRLQGVNEAFF. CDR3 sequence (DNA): TGCGCCAGCAGGCTACAGGGCGTTAATGAAGCTTTCTTT. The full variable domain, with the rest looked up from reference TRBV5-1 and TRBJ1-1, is KAGVTQTPRYLIKTRGQQVTLSCSPISGHRSVSWYQQTPGQGLQFLFEYFSETQRNKGNFPGRFSGRQFSNSRSEMNVSTLELGDSALYLCASRLQGVNEAFFGQGTRLTVV.

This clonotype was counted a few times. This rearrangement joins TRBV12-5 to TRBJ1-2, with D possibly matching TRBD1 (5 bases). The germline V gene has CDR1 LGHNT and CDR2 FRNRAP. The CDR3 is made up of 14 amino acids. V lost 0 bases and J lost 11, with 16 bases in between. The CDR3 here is CASGLVPGREPYTF. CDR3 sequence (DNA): TGTGCTAGTGGTTTGGTACCAGGGCGAGAACCTTACACCTTC.

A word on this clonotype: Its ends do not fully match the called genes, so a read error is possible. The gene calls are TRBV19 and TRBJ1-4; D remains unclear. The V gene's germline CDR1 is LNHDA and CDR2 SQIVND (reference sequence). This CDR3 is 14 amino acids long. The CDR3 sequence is CTSSMAATDEKLFF. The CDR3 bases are TGTACCAGTAGTATGGCGGCGACCGATGAAAAACTGTTTTTT.